Described below is a single TCR beta chain sequence and its context. This clone has a handful of counts. There is no known antigen for this receptor. The input lacks base qualities; no much larger clone sits a single base away. In Seattle, one collaborating source enrolled patients while the infection was active and tracked those patients longitudinally over the course of disease. Collaborating institutions collected whole blood in K2EDTA tubes following their own protocols. For TCRbeta analysis, collaborator samples were shipped as frozen whole blood, as isolated PBMCs, or as DNA extracted from either sample type. These data come from a study of blood T cell repertoires in COVID-19 (dated by TCRdb to about 2020). Background on the whole study: The collaborator samples originated in the United States, Italy and Spain and spanned the acute and convalescent phases of COVID-19. The material from the prospective study consisted of cDNA or gDNA derived from T cells, B-cell-depleted T cells, or PBMCs. The dataset comprised deeply sampled blood TCRbeta repertoires from subjects exposed to, actively infected with, or recovered from COVID-19. The repertoires were released in a freely available public database intended as a resource for research on the immune response to SARS-CoV-2. Samples came from the ongoing ImmuneRACE study (first 160 participants) plus 1,254 subjects from 6 global collaborators. Nearly every sample came with metadata listing a de-identified subject ID, COVID-19 status, age in years and sex. Where available, HLA class I and class II types were taken from metadata supplied by the sample provider and were not determined by assay-based typing. What the study reported, not specific to this receptor: Clinical and demographic metadata were provided uncurated, with the amount varying by source and participant.

The germline V gene gives CDR1 as MGHRA and CDR2 as YSYEKL. Reading from cysteine to phenylalanine, the CDR3 counts 12 amino acids. Just CDR3 DNA is preserved here, 36 bases in frame from base 1. V and J lose 1 base and 7 bases, and a span of 5 bases separates them. TCRbeta CDR3 regions were amplified from genomic DNA using the immunoSEQ Assay, a bias-controlled multiplex PCR. In the original analysis: The number of nucleated cells in each sample was estimated by amplification of reference gene primers within the assay. To quantify the absolute abundance of each unique TCRbeta CDR3 rearrangement, sequence reads were collapsed and filtered. For each sample, productive Simpson clonality was calculated as the square root of Simpson's diversity index over productive rearrangements. Imported from immuneACCESS, the table was reduced by TCRdb to in-frame sequences with V and J called. These copies leave out some clones; in studies compared against another copy, an unresolved V gene accounts for under half, and the cause of the remainder is not known. From that table come the V and J calls and clone size; the DNA was used to work out D and trimming. Here the sample has under 300,000 clones; about 88% occur a single time. Together, the top ten hold around 13% of the sample.

The clonotype was recovered from a woman in her seventies with COVID-19, enrolled during active disease. Rearrangement joined TRBV4-1 to TRBJ1-5; no D segment can be confidently identified. The sequenced sample consisted of peripheral blood. The DNA reads as follows: TGCGCCAGCAGCCAAGGAGGGCAGCCCCAGCATTTT. It codes for CASSQGGQPQHF.